Below are 27 T cell receptor beta chains sequenced from a single sample in a study of PD-L1 blockade in urothelial cancer. The method was immunoSEQ multiplex PCR; TCRdb's version includes in-frame clones alone and lacks a portion of them. The repertoire consists of around 80,000 clones, with around 90% occurring once and the leading ten covering over 5%. Sequencing used PBMCs, obtained around atezolizumab (anti-PD-L1) treatment. These receptors were taken from a woman between 70 and 85 years old with urothelial cancer.

The chain combines TRBV19 with TRBJ2-1; D gene unclear. The germline V gene has CDR1 LNHDA and CDR2 SQIVND (reference sequence). The CDR3 runs 13 residues. The V gene lost 1 base and the J gene lost 7 bases, with 8 bases spanning the gap. CDR3 loop: CASSIVSGNEQFF. The DNA for the CDR3 is TGTGCCAGTAGTATAGTATCCGGTAATGAGCAGTTCTTC.

V gene TRBV7-2 combines with J gene TRBJ1-2; D may be TRBD1 (6 bases). This CDR3 is built from 14 residues. V was trimmed by 2 bases and J by 3 bases, leaving 10 bases between them. Germline V gene data show CDR1 as SGHTA and CDR2 as FQGNSA. CDR3 protein: CASSLFEGDYGYTF. The CDR3 nucleotides are TGTGCCAGCAGCTTATTCGAGGGGGACTATGGCTACACCTTC.

The chain combines TRBV7-2 with TRBJ2-1; 8 bases align to TRBD2. CDR3 length equals 15 residues. The J segment lost 7 bases and the V segment lost 5 bases, leaving 10 bases of the junction unmatched. Germline CDR1 and CDR2: SGHTA and FQGNSA. The CDR3 nucleotides read TGTGCCAGCAGCCAGGGTGGAGCGGGGGCTAATGAGCAGTTCTTC. Amino acids: CASSQGGAGANEQFF.

The CDR3 DNA sequence: TGTGCCAGCATTCCTAACATGGGGGGTTGGGGGCCCCAGCATTTT. Encoded protein: CASIPNMGGWGPQHF. V is TRBV6-1 and J is TRBJ1-5, with D possibly TRBD1 on 5 matching bases. The V gene lost 7 bases and the J gene lost 9 bases, with 22 bases spanning the gap. Germline V lookup: CDR1 MNHNS, CDR2 SASEGT. CDR3 length: 15 amino acids.

The chain is built from TRBV5-4 and TRBJ2-1; D is undetermined. Germline V gene data show CDR1 as SGHNT and CDR2 as YYREEE (reference sequence). Trimming removed 0 bases from V and 7 bases from J, with 8 bases in between. CDR3 length equals 13 residues. DNA for the CDR3: TGTGCCAGCAGCTTGGAGCGTCAGAATGAGCAGTTCTTC. Translating gives CASSLERQNEQFF.

V usage is TRBV23-1 and J usage is TRBJ1-1, with 11 bases fitting TRBD1. TRBV23-1 is an open reading frame, and its role is uncertain. The CDR3 consists of 16 residues. Trimming took 5 bases from V and 1 from J; bases not matched to a gene: 6. The CDR3 region is CASSGQGASKNTEAFF. Here the CDR3 DNA reads TGCGCCAGCAGTGGACAGGGGGCTTCCAAGAACACTGAAGCTTTCTTT.

The gene calls are TRBV5-1 and TRBJ2-3; 12 bases agree with TRBD1. Germline loops: CDR1 SGHRS, CDR2 YFSETQ. With 4 bases clipped from V and 6 bases from J, the junction kept 15 bases outside the gene matches. The CDR3 runs to 18 residues. CDR3 loop: CASSSSPGQGASGDTQYF. The CDR3 DNA reads TGCGCCAGCAGCAGCTCCCCGGGACAGGGGGCGTCAGGGGATACGCAGTATTTT.

The chain is built from TRBV6-4 and TRBJ2-1; no reliable D call. CDR1 and CDR2 from the germline V gene are MRHNA and SNTAGT. V lost 5 bases, J lost 4 bases, and 15 bases lay in between. The CDR3 covers 15 residues. This CDR3 reads CASSRSPDSYNEQFF. In DNA form, the CDR3 reads TGTGCCAGCAGTAGAAGCCCAGACTCATACAATGAGCAGTTCTTC.

The chain carries TRBV14 and TRBJ2-2; 7 bases map to TRBD1. The CDR3 sequence is 17 residues long. With V trimmed by 3 bases and J by 4 bases, 11 bases remained unmatched. Per germline, CDR1 SGHDN and CDR2 FVKESK. For the CDR3, the DNA is TGTGCCAGCAGCCAGTGGACAGGCCTCATAGGCACCGGGGAGCTGTTTTTT. This gives the protein CASSQWTGLIGTGELFF.

This chain connects TRBV5-1 to TRBJ2-5; TRBD1 agrees at 7 bases. V lost 3 bases and J lost 5; bases outside the gene matches: 7. The CDR3 runs to 14 residues. The germline CDR1 and CDR2 sequences are SGHRS and YFSETQ. The chain's CDR3 is CASSSDRVTETQYF. CDR3 DNA sequence: TGCGCCAGCAGCTCCGACAGGGTTACGGAGACCCAGTACTTC.

A note on this clone: The junction does not match germline at one end; this may be a read error. J is TRBJ2-5 and V is TRBV5-6, with 8 bases matching TRBD2. Germline-derived CDR1 and CDR2 are SGHDT and YYEEEE. The CDR3 sequence is 15 residues long. The chain's CDR3 is CANSLDRGGGETQYF. DNA for the CDR3: TGTGCCAACAGCTTGGACCGGGGGGGCGGGGAGACCCAGTACTTC.

The genes are TRBV27 and TRBJ2-3, with 8 bases aligning to TRBD2. CDR1 and CDR2 (germline): MNHEY, SMNVEV (reference sequence). This CDR3 has 13 residues. Trimming took 5 bases from V and 9 from J; bases not matched to a gene: 7. The CDR3 loop reads CASSPRRGGTQYF. In DNA, the CDR3 is TGTGCCAGCAGTCCCCGTCGGGGGGGGACGCAGTATTTT.

This chain uses TRBV15 with TRBJ1-1; TRBD1 is a possible D gene (6 bases). Germline V gives CDR1 LNHNV, CDR2 YYDKDF (reference sequence). CDR3 length equals 15 residues. V was clipped by 4 bases and J by 0 bases, with 12 bases between them. DNA for the CDR3: TGTGCCACCAGCACCCAGGGGCAGATGAACACTGAAGCTTTCTTT. Its protein product is CATSTQGQMNTEAFF.

The chain uses TRBV5-1 and TRBJ2-7; 8 bases are shared with TRBD1. Germline CDR1 SGHRS, CDR2 YFSETQ. V dropped 4 bases and J dropped 2; count of bases not matched to a gene: 5. This CDR3 spans 14 amino acids. CDR3 DNA sequence: TGCGCCAGCAGCCCATTACAGGGGGCCTACGAGCAGTACTTC. Amino acids: CASSPLQGAYEQYF.

The table lists this clone with a count of one. The chain combines TRBV28 with TRBJ1-4, with 7 bases lining up with TRBD1. Losses at the gene ends were 6 bases for V and 3 bases for J; bases not matched to a gene: 13. There are 17 residues in the CDR3. Germline loops: CDR1 MDHEN, CDR2 SYDVKM. Here the CDR3 reads CASSRPGGYPPNEKLFF. The CDR3 bases are TGTGCCAGCAGCCGTCCAGGGGGTTATCCTCCTAATGAAAAACTGTTTTTT.

V gene TRBV7-2 combines with J gene TRBJ2-7, with D possibly TRBD2 on 5 matching bases. Trimming cost V 5 bases and J 3 bases, with 8 bases left between them. Germline CDR1 reads SGHTA; CDR2 reads FQGNSA. The CDR3 totals 12 residues. CDR3 bases: TGTGCCAGCAGCGTTAGCGACTACGAGCAGTACTTC. It translates to CASSVSDYEQYF.

The chain links TRBV28 to TRBJ2-4; no definite D call. The CDR3 extends over 11 amino acids. Germline assignment: CDR1 MDHEN and CDR2 SYDVKM. V lost 8 bases to trimming and J lost 5 bases, with 7 bases between them. CDR3 amino acids: CASEAQNIQYF. CDR3 nucleotide sequence: TGTGCCAGCGAGGCCCAAAACATTCAGTACTTC.

The V gene is TRBV11-2, the J gene TRBJ2-5, with unresolved D. Trimming pared 0 bases from V and 1 base from J, leaving 3 bases between. The CDR3 covers 13 residues. Germline CDR1 SGHAT, CDR2 FQNNGV. CDR3 residues: CASSLDVQETQYF. The DNA of the CDR3 is TGTGCCAGCAGCTTAGACGTCCAAGAGACCCAGTACTTC.

The V call is TRBV19, the J call TRBJ2-2; possibly TRBD2 for D (6 bases). The V and J ends lost 6 bases and 1 base respectively, with 9 bases between them. Germline loops: CDR1 LNHDA, CDR2 SQIVND (reference sequence). The CDR3 length is 14 residues. CDR3: CASSWGENTGELFF. CDR3 nucleotide sequence: TGTGCCAGTAGCTGGGGGGAGAACACCGGGGAGCTGTTTTTT.

This clone was detected only once. The CDR3 region is CASSARQDHYSTDTQYF. The CDR3 DNA is TGCGCCAGCAGCGCAAGACAGGACCACTACAGCACAGATACGCAGTATTTT. V usage is TRBV5-1 and J usage is TRBJ2-3; maybe TRBD1 (6 bases). This CDR3 is built from 17 residues. Trimming took 4 bases from V and 0 from J, leaving 18 bases between them. Germline V lookup: CDR1 SGHRS, CDR2 YFSETQ. The full variable domain, rest sourced from reference TRBV5-1 and TRBJ2-3, is KAGVTQTPRYLIKTRGQQVTLSCSPISGHRSVSWYQQTPGQGLQFLFEYFSETQRNKGNFPGRFSGRQFSNSRSEMNVSTLELGDSALYLCASSARQDHYSTDTQYFGPGTRLTVL.

The J gene is TRBJ2-3, the V gene TRBV9, with no clear D. CDR1 is SGDLS, CDR2 YYNGEE, per germline. V was cut by 1 base and J by 2 bases, with 2 bases left in between. The CDR3 loop spans 12 amino acids. The CDR3 nucleotides read TGTGCCAGCAGCGTACACACAGATACGCAGTATTTT. Translated, it gives CASSVHTDTQYF.

The chain employs TRBV13 and TRBJ2-4; 8 bases agree with TRBD2. The CDR3 has 17 residues. After removal of 5 bases from V and 5 bases from J, the junction contained 14 bases not matched to a gene. Germline V CDR1 and CDR2: PRHDT, FYEKMQ (reference sequence). CDR3 DNA: TGTGCCAGCAGCCTCACGACTAGCGCAGAGCCTCAAAACATTCAGTACTTC. This encodes CASSLTTSAEPQNIQYF. Complete variable domain (other parts from reference TRBV13 and TRBJ2-4): AAGVIQSPRHLIKEKRETATLKCYPIPRHDTVYWYQQGPGQDPQFLISFYEKMQSDKGSIPDRFSAQQFSDYHSELNMSSLELGDSALYFCASSLTTSAEPQNIQYFGAGTRLSVL.

This clone came up once. The rearrangement uses TRBV7-2 and TRBJ2-7; 8 bases match TRBD1. CDR1 and CDR2 (germline): SGHTA, FQGNSA. Losses at the gene ends were 6 bases for V and 5 bases for J; bases not matched to a gene: 12. CDR3 length: 15 amino acids. The chain's CDR3 is CASSRRAGGLDEQYF. The DNA for the CDR3 is TGTGCCAGCAGTCGGCGAGCAGGGGGCCTGGACGAGCAGTACTTC.

V usage is TRBV10-3 and J usage is TRBJ2-1; 12 bases match TRBD2. V was pared by 2 bases and J by 5 bases, with 4 bases of the junction left unmatched. Germline lookup yields CDR1 ENHRY and CDR2 SYGVKD. The CDR3 spans 16 residues. CDR3 region: CAISERPSGGDNEQFF. The CDR3 region has the DNA TGTGCCATCAGTGAGCGTCCTAGCGGGGGGGACAATGAGCAGTTCTTC.

This chain connects TRBV11-2 to TRBJ2-3; a weak D match, TRBD2 (7 bases). The CDR3 spans 16 residues. Germline lookup yields CDR1 SGHAT and CDR2 FQNNGV. The V and J ends lost 2 bases and 1 base respectively, with 13 bases between them. CDR3 DNA sequence: TGTGCCAGCAGCTTACCGCGGGGGCAGGGCACAGATACGCAGTATTTT. Amino acids: CASSLPRGQGTDTQYF.

V and J are TRBV7-9 and TRBJ1-1; D unresolved. Trimming removed 3 bases from V and 6 bases from J, with 5 bases in between. Per germline, CDR1 SEHNR and CDR2 FQNEAQ (reference sequence). This CDR3 region has 11 residues. The CDR3 region has the DNA TGTGCCAGCAGCTTTGCGGCTGAAGCTTTCTTT. Translation: CASSFAAEAFF.

CDR3 sequence (DNA): TGTGCCAGCAGCTTAGGTCTAACAGGGGGCTTCTATGGCTACACCTTC. Translated, it gives CASSLGLTGGFYGYTF. The chain links TRBV7-6 to TRBJ1-2; TRBD1 agrees at 9 bases. The V gene's germline CDR1 is SGHVS and CDR2 FNYEAQ. The V and J ends lost 1 base and 4 bases, in that order; junction bases with no gene match: 7. The CDR3 sequence is 16 residues long. Variable domain in full (rest from reference TRBV7-6 and TRBJ1-2): GAGVSQSPRYKVTKRGQDVALRCDPISGHVSLYWYRQALGQGPEFLTYFNYEAQQDKSGLPNDRFSAERPEGSISTLTIQRTEQRDSAMYRCASSLGLTGGFYGYTFGSGTRLTVV.